This TCR beta chain was recovered during a study of Ad26.COV2.S vaccination and SARS-CoV-2 variants. Study-level background: Doses of Ad26.COV2.S were injected into muscle once or twice, 56 days apart.

The protocol was immunoSEQ multiplex PCR, while the TCRdb copy is restricted to in-frame clones and leaves out a portion. The sample contains approximately 450,000 clones, around nine tenths of which appear only once. V lost 3 bases and J 4 bases, leaving 18 bases between the germline ends. This CDR3 is built from 16 residues. Germline loops: CDR1 MNHEY, CDR2 SVGAGI. Treatment: approximately 18 received Ad26.COV2.S at low or high dose, single or two shots; about 5 received placebo; per-sample allocation not given. Sampling occurred on day 63 after the first vaccine or placebo injection. Whoever gave the sample was an adult aged 18-55 years in Boston.

This chain connects TRBV6-5 to TRBJ1-2, with D possibly being TRBD1 (6 bases). The material sequenced was peripheral blood, taken in a trial of Ad26.COV2.S vaccine versus placebo. The sequence was collected from a person between 18 and 65 years old who received the Ad26.COV2.S COVID-19 vaccine or a placebo. The CDR3 protein is CASSYGGPDSGYGYTF. DNA for the CDR3: TGTGCCAGCAGTTATGGGGGGCCAGATTCTGGCTATGGCTACACCTTC.